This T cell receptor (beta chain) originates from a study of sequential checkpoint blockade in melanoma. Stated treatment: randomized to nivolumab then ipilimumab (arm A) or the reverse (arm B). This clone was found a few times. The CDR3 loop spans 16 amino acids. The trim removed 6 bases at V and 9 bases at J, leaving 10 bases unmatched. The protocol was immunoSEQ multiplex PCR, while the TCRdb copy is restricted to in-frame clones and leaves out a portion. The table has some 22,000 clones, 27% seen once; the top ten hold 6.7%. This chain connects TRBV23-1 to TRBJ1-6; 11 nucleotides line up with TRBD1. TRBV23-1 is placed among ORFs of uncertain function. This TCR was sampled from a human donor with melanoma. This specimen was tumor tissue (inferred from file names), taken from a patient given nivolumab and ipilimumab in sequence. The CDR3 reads CASSQEVGTGGSPLHF. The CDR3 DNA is TGCGCCAGCAGCCAAGAAGTGGGGACAGGGGGTTCACCCCTCCACTTT.